This entry describes one TCR beta chain. The antigen remains unidentified. These data are taken from a study of a mutant IDH1 vaccine in newly diagnosed glioma. Study in general: Patients previously underwent radiotherapy, temozolomide, or both, and most underwent both.

Study-wide results and limits: Vaccine-induced responses were seen in 85% to 95% of patients, spanning several MHC alleles.

Described time point: baseline, week 1 (first vaccination visit). The treatment is: pre-vaccination baseline after standard-of-care therapy. The CDR3 consists of 14 residues. From germline, CDR1 is SNHLY and CDR2 FYNNEI. V was trimmed by 7 bases and J by 7 bases, leaving 16 bases between them. The repertoire was sequenced with immunoSEQ multiplex PCR; TCRdb's copy has only in-frame clones and lacks some. The sample lists some 16,000 clones; about 95% were seen once. Specimen: peripheral blood mononuclear cells (PBMCs), collected from a glioma patient treated with radiotherapy, temozolomide or both. The rearrangement joins TRBV2 to TRBJ1-4; D gene uncertain. The TCR originated in a woman aged 18-30 years with glioma. Some clones in this sample may be carry-over from other donors' samples. CDR3 coding DNA: TGTGCCAGCACGTACTGGTCTGGCGGTGAAAAACTGTTTTTT. Translating gives CASTYWSGGEKLFF.